This T cell receptor (beta chain) emerged from a study of monozygotic twins with inflammatory bowel disease. Points from the study as a whole: Findings did not support one strong IBD-associated signal or clonotype. Part of the variability in patient repertoires may have come from differing immunosuppressive treatments. Clonotypes shared with others were fewer in IBD patients than in healthy twins, especially with disease activity.

As for this clonotype: No antigen is known for it.

The CDR3 sequence is 13 residues long. Starting material for each TCR library was about 3,500 ng of total RNA. TCRdb reprocessed the 5' RACE reads and stores each CDR3 protein as one record, lacking DNA. The sample's table shows 400,000 to 500,000 distinct CDR3 sequences. The gene calls are TRBV12-3 or TRBV12-4 and TRBJ2-5; TCRdb gives TRBD1 as the D gene, but with no DNA this cannot be confirmed. Sequences were obtained from blood. The TCR sequence derives from a human donor with ulcerative colitis or Crohn's disease, or a healthy co-twin of an affected twin (not recorded which). The CDR3 loop reads CASSRGAQETQYF.